One T cell receptor beta chain is described in this entry. Its matching antigen is unknown. Each donor supplied ten milliliters of peripheral blood. This record belongs to a study of blood T cells in healthy people across ages. Findings and caveats of the study: Donors of long life had a larger count of naive CD4+ cells and greater diversity than aged donors.

Using a J-beta primer mix together with a sample-barcoded 5' primer, a second PCR was run for about 6 to 11 cycles. TCRdb re-called the 5' RACE reads with MiXCR, one entry per CDR3 protein. The table shows 700,000 or so distinct CDR3 sequences, with roughly 41% occurring only once. In germline, CDR1 is MDHEN, CDR2 SYDVKM. This CDR3 is 13 amino acids long. J lost 4 bases, V lost 8 bases, and 4 bases had no gene match. This clonotype originated in a man older than 75 in good health. Sequencing was done on a sample of blood. V usage is TRBV28 and J usage is TRBJ1-5; TRBD1 agrees at 8 bases. As DNA, the CDR3 is TGTGCCAGCTTGACAGGGGCAAATCAGCCCCAGCATTTT. Translated: CASLTGANQPQHF. The complete variable domain, with remaining parts taken from reference TRBV28 and TRBJ1-5, reads DVKVTQSSRYLVKRTGEKVFLECVQDMDHENMFWYRQDPGLGLRLIYFSYDVKMKEKGDIPEGYSVSREKKERFSLILESASTNQTSMYLCASLTGANQPQHFGDGTRLSIL.